The T cell receptor beta chain under discussion was sequenced for a study of shared clonotypes between healthy human individuals. Study as a whole: In total, the donors were a couple of women and a few men aged 18 to 49. Study-level results: Incomplete sequencing of sorted subsets was indicated by rarefaction despite large depth.

This clone was detected once. Its antigen is undetermined. Clones were read by immunoSEQ multiplex PCR, and TCRdb kept only the in-frame ones, dropping some. In the table there are under 2.5 million clones, 85% to 95% of which are singletons. Germline V gene data show CDR1 as SGHAT and CDR2 as FQNNGV. The CDR3 covers 15 residues. The V end was cut by 7 bases, the J end by 0 bases, with 16 bases between. The V call is TRBV11-2, the J call TRBJ2-7; D is uncertain. Sequenced: naive CD4+ T cells from PBMCs. Subset defined: CD45RA+ positively selected. The sequence was obtained from a man aged 18 to 29 in good health. Some clones in this sample may be carry-over from other donors' samples. This CDR3 reads CASTTTPSSSYEQYF. CDR3 DNA: TGTGCCAGCACCACAACGCCGTCGAGCTCCTACGAGCAGTACTTC. The full variable domain, rest sourced from reference TRBV11-2 and TRBJ2-7, is EAGVAQSPRYKIIEKRQSVAFWCNPISGHATLYWYQQILGQGPKLLIQFQNNGVVDDSQLPKDRFSAERLKGVDSTLKIQPAKLEDSAVYLCASTTTPSSSYEQYFGPGTRLTVT.